This is a list of T cell receptor beta chains from one sample in a study of T cells after yellow fever vaccination. TCRdb re-called the 5' RACE reads with MiXCR, one entry per CDR3 protein. The table has over 300,000 distinct CDR3 sequences, roughly 4% seen once; the top ten hold about 22%. The starting material was PBMCs, obtained 5 days after the yellow fever booster vaccination. The receptors originated from a man between 18 and 29 years old who received the YFV17D yellow fever vaccine. Each CDR3 is given with its conserved first and last residue. Fields, in order: D gene, clone size, J gene, V gene, CDR3 protein, CDR3 DNA. A D gene is named only where the DNA matches it firmly. Rows give clone size only sometimes, using once, few, many, or a class for an expanded clone.

d_call: .
clone_size: few
j_call: TRBJ2-5
v_call: TRBV20-1
cdr3_aa: CSAVRGLRKTQYF
cdr3_nt: TGCAGTGCTGTCAGGGGTTTGAGAAAGACCCAGTACTTC

d_call: .
clone_size: .
j_call: TRBJ2-3
v_call: TRBV5-1
cdr3_aa: CASSLVFNPPPGDTQYF
cdr3_nt: TGCGCCAGCAGCTTAGTTTTTAATCCACCCCCTGGAGATACGCAGTATTTT

d_call: TRBD2
clone_size: few
j_call: TRBJ2-5
v_call: TRBV5-5
cdr3_aa: CASSLDPAGGHRETQYF
cdr3_nt: TGTGCCAGCAGCCTGGATCCAGCGGGGGGGCATAGAGAGACCCAGTACTTC

d_call: TRBD1
clone_size: .
j_call: TRBJ1-4
v_call: TRBV6-1
cdr3_aa: CASRPQGAPHEKLFF
cdr3_nt: TGTGCCAGCAGACCTCAGGGGGCGCCCCATGAAAAACTGTTTTTT

d_call: TRBD1
clone_size: .
j_call: TRBJ2-1
v_call: TRBV4-3
cdr3_aa: CASSQRGQGDEQFF
cdr3_nt: TGCGCCAGCAGCCAAAGAGGACAGGGCGATGAGCAGTTCTTC

d_call: TRBD2
clone_size: many
j_call: TRBJ2-1
v_call: TRBV30
cdr3_aa: CAWAGGNEQFF
cdr3_nt: TGTGCCTGGGCGGGGGGTAATGAGCAGTTCTTC

d_call: .
clone_size: many
j_call: TRBJ2-7
v_call: TRBV5-1
cdr3_aa: CASSLGQLQGEQYF
cdr3_nt: TGCGCCAGCAGCCTAGGGCAGTTACAAGGCGAGCAGTACTTC

d_call: TRBD1
clone_size: few
j_call: TRBJ1-4
v_call: TRBV20-1
cdr3_aa: CSADTLQGYNEKLFF
cdr3_nt: TGCAGTGCCGATACTTTACAGGGGTATAATGAAAAACTGTTTTTT

d_call: .
clone_size: few
j_call: TRBJ1-1
v_call: TRBV10-3
cdr3_aa: CAISDPPGGITEAFF
cdr3_nt: TGTGCCATCAGTGACCCCCCTGGAGGGATAACTGAAGCTTTCTTT

d_call: .
clone_size: few
j_call: TRBJ1-4
v_call: TRBV5-4
cdr3_aa: CASSLVPGVQEKLFF
cdr3_nt: TGTGCCAGCAGCTTGGTACCAGGGGTCCAGGAAAAACTGTTTTTT

d_call: .
clone_size: few
j_call: TRBJ1-1
v_call: TRBV7-9
cdr3_aa: CASNKVGTEAFF
cdr3_nt: TGTGCCAGCAACAAGGTCGGTACTGAAGCTTTCTTT

d_call: TRBD1
clone_size: .
j_call: TRBJ1-4
v_call: TRBV4-1
cdr3_aa: CASSQRFATGGLEKLFF
cdr3_nt: TGCGCCAGCAGCCAACGATTCGCTACAGGGGGACTTGAAAAACTGTTTTTT

d_call: .
clone_size: many
j_call: TRBJ2-3
v_call: TRBV20-1
cdr3_aa: CSAPGSGRTLTPQYF
cdr3_nt: TGCAGTGCTCCCGGTTCGGGGCGGACGTTAACGCCGCAGTATTTT

d_call: .
clone_size: many
j_call: TRBJ2-3
v_call: TRBV20-1
cdr3_aa: CSARGRDGTDTQYF
cdr3_nt: TGCAGTGCTAGGGGGCGGGATGGCACAGATACGCAGTATTTT

d_call: .
clone_size: .
j_call: TRBJ2-2
v_call: TRBV9
cdr3_aa: CASSVAPRHTGELFF
cdr3_nt: TGTGCCAGCAGCGTTGCCCCTAGGCACACCGGGGAGCTGTTTTTT

d_call: TRBD1
clone_size: few
j_call: TRBJ1-1
v_call: TRBV5-1
cdr3_aa: CASSLTGTGSTEAFF
cdr3_nt: TGCGCCAGCAGCTTAACTGGGACAGGGTCCACTGAAGCTTTCTTT

d_call: .
clone_size: few
j_call: TRBJ2-1
v_call: TRBV6-6
cdr3_aa: CASSRFIPGAPNNEQFF
cdr3_nt: TGTGCCAGCAGTCGTTTTATCCCGGGGGCCCCAAACAATGAGCAGTTCTTC

d_call: .
clone_size: few
j_call: TRBJ1-1
v_call: TRBV6-2/TRBV6-3
cdr3_aa: CASSYRPSQAFF
cdr3_nt: TGTGCCAGCAGTTACCGTCCCAGCCAAGCTTTCTTT

d_call: .
clone_size: many
j_call: TRBJ2-2
v_call: TRBV20-1
cdr3_aa: CSASNYVDGELFF
cdr3_nt: TGCAGTGCTAGTAACTATGTCGACGGGGAGCTGTTTTTT

d_call: .
clone_size: few
j_call: TRBJ1-1
v_call: TRBV12-3/TRBV12-4
cdr3_aa: CASSLRAMNTEAFF
cdr3_nt: TGTGCCAGCAGTTTGCGGGCCATGAACACTGAAGCTTTCTTT

d_call: TRBD1
clone_size: many
j_call: TRBJ2-3
v_call: TRBV5-1
cdr3_aa: CASSLAGQGGADTQYF
cdr3_nt: TGCGCCAGCAGCTTGGCGGGACAGGGAGGGGCTGATACGCAGTATTTT

d_call: TRBD1
clone_size: .
j_call: TRBJ1-2
v_call: TRBV12-3/TRBV12-4
cdr3_aa: CASSSHPGGANYGYTF
cdr3_nt: TGTGCCAGCAGTTCACATCCAGGGGGCGCGAACTATGGCTACACCTTC

d_call: TRBD2
clone_size: few
j_call: TRBJ2-7
v_call: TRBV27
cdr3_aa: CASSEGLEGYEQYF
cdr3_nt: TGTGCCAGCAGTGAGGGACTAGAGGGCTACGAGCAGTACTTC

d_call: TRBD2
clone_size: few
j_call: TRBJ2-5
v_call: TRBV20-1
cdr3_aa: CSARGRGGPVPAQYF
cdr3_nt: TGCAGTGCTAGGGGCCGGGGGGGGCCCGTACCGGCCCAGTACTTC

d_call: TRBD1
clone_size: few
j_call: TRBJ1-5
v_call: TRBV7-9
cdr3_aa: CASSRGTGRNQPQHF
cdr3_nt: TGTGCCAGCAGCCGCGGGACAGGTCGCAATCAGCCCCAGCATTTT

d_call: TRBD1
clone_size: .
j_call: TRBJ1-2
v_call: TRBV29-1
cdr3_aa: CSVELFEGTGGAVLYGYTF
cdr3_nt: TGCAGCGTTGAGTTGTTTGAGGGGACAGGGGGCGCAGTCCTCTATGGCTACACCTTC

d_call: .
clone_size: few
j_call: TRBJ2-3
v_call: TRBV25-1
cdr3_aa: CASSEWGRGPDTQYF
cdr3_nt: TGTGCCAGCAGTGAATGGGGAAGGGGCCCAGATACGCAGTATTTT

d_call: .
clone_size: many
j_call: TRBJ1-3
v_call: TRBV13
cdr3_aa: CASSLGRGELYHSGNTIYF
cdr3_nt: TGTGCCAGCAGCTTAGGTCGAGGAGAACTATATCACTCTGGAAACACCATATATTTT

d_call: .
clone_size: few
j_call: TRBJ2-3
v_call: TRBV15
cdr3_aa: CATSRERTRTDTQYF
cdr3_nt: TGTGCCACCAGCAGAGAGAGGACTCGCACAGATACGCAGTATTTT

d_call: TRBD1
clone_size: few
j_call: TRBJ2-2
v_call: TRBV6-6
cdr3_aa: CASSRTGVGTGELFF
cdr3_nt: TGTGCCAGCAGTCGGACAGGCGTGGGCACCGGGGAGCTGTTTTTT

d_call: .
clone_size: many
j_call: TRBJ1-2
v_call: TRBV7-2
cdr3_aa: CASSETANYGYTF
cdr3_nt: TGTGCCAGCAGCGAGACAGCTAACTATGGCTACACCTTC

d_call: .
clone_size: few
j_call: TRBJ1-1
v_call: TRBV6-6
cdr3_aa: CASSPSGFAEAFF
cdr3_nt: TGTGCCAGCAGTCCTTCTGGTTTCGCTGAAGCTTTCTTT

d_call: TRBD1
clone_size: many
j_call: TRBJ2-1
v_call: TRBV6-8
cdr3_aa: CARTDRGNEQFF
cdr3_nt: TGTGCCAGAACAGACAGGGGCAATGAGCAGTTCTTC

d_call: TRBD1
clone_size: many
j_call: TRBJ1-6
v_call: TRBV7-9
cdr3_aa: CASSPTWGGGQSSYNSPLHF
cdr3_nt: TGTGCCAGCAGCCCGACCTGGGGAGGGGGCCAAAGCTCCTATAATTCACCCCTCCACTTT

d_call: TRBD1
clone_size: .
j_call: TRBJ1-5
v_call: TRBV25-1
cdr3_aa: CASSDTGGQPQHF
cdr3_nt: TGTGCCAGCAGTGACACAGGGGGTCAGCCCCAGCATTTT

d_call: TRBD1
clone_size: .
j_call: TRBJ1-2
v_call: TRBV4-1
cdr3_aa: CASSAAGGEGYTF
cdr3_nt: TGCGCCAGCAGCGCAGCAGGGGGCGAGGGCTACACCTTC

d_call: TRBD1
clone_size: many
j_call: TRBJ1-1
v_call: TRBV7-9
cdr3_aa: CASSPDRDAFF
cdr3_nt: TGTGCCAGCAGCCCGGACAGGGACGCTTTCTTT